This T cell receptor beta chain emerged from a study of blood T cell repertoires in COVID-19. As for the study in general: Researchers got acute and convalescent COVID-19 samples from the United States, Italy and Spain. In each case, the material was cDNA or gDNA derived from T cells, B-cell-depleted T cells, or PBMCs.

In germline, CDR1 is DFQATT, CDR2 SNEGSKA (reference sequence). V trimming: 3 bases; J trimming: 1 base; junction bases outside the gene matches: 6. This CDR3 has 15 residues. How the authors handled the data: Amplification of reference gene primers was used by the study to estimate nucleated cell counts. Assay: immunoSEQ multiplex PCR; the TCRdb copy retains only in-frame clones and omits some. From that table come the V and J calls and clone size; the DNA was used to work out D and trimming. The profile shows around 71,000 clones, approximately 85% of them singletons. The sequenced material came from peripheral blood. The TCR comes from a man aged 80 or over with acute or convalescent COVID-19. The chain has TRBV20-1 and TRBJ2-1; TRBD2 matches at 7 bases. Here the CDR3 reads CSASGGLPSYNEQFF. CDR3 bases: TGCAGTGCTAGTGGGGGACTACCTTCCTACAATGAGCAGTTCTTC.